Below are 14 T cell receptor beta chains sequenced from a single sample in a study of glioma-infiltrating T cells after dendritic cell vaccination. This table comes from immunoSEQ multiplex PCR, and its TCRdb copy is limited to in-frame clones, with some not included. This sample carries approximately 60,000 clones, around 86% of them seen once, and the ten largest clones take roughly 11%. The time point is: after dendritic cell vaccination, including at tumor progression/relapse. Material: blood, obtained after dendritic cell vaccination. Receptor source: a human donor with glioblastoma.

In nucleotides, the CDR3 is TGTGCCTGGAGTACCGAGACAGGGTTTAGGGAGACCCAGTACTTC. As protein: CAWSTETGFRETQYF. The gene calls are TRBV30 and TRBJ2-5; TRBD1 matches 7 bases. Germline CDR1 GTSNPN, CDR2 SVGIG (reference sequence). CDR3 length: 15 amino acids. J lost 5 bases, V lost 2 bases, and 11 bases had no gene match.

The chain employs TRBV28 and TRBJ1-2, with D perhaps matching TRBD1 (6 bases). CDR1 MDHEN and CDR2 SYDVKM come from the germline V gene. Trimming removed 5 bases at V and 4 bases at J, with 8 bases between. The CDR3 has 12 residues. CDR3 sequence: CASSDRTYGYTF. The DNA for the CDR3 is TGTGCCAGCAGTGACAGGACCTATGGCTACACCTTC.

The gene calls are TRBV7-8 and TRBJ2-7; D unclear. The V gene lost 1 base and the J gene lost 2 bases, with 6 bases spanning the gap. The germline gives CDR1 SGHVS, CDR2 FQNEAQ. There are 13 residues in the CDR3. The CDR3 DNA reads TGTGCCAGCAGCTTAGGAGAAACCTACGAGCAGTACTTC. Protein product: CASSLGETYEQYF.

This clone was recorded a few times. The V gene is TRBV9, the J gene TRBJ2-3; 9 bases match TRBD2. The CDR3 contains 17 residues. Trimming cost V 3 bases and J 2 bases; bases outside gene matches: 10. Germline V gene sequence: CDR1 SGDLS, CDR2 YYNGEE. This chain's CDR3 is CASSAHGLAGITDTQYF. DNA for the CDR3: TGTGCCAGCAGCGCGCATGGGCTAGCGGGAATCACAGATACGCAGTATTTT. The complete variable domain, with remaining parts taken from reference TRBV9 and TRBJ2-3, reads DSGVTQTPKHLITATGQRVTLRCSPRSGDLSVYWYQQSLDQGLQFLIQYYNGEERAKGNILERFSAQQFPDLHSELNLSSLELGDSALYFCASSAHGLAGITDTQYFGPGTRLTVL.

V gene TRBV4-3 combines with J gene TRBJ2-1; 7 bases line up with TRBD2. The CDR3 loop spans 15 amino acids. The ends lost 1 base at V and 4 bases at J; junction bases unmatched: 4. Per the germline V gene, CDR1 is LGHNA and CDR2 is YSLEER. CDR3 DNA sequence: TGCGCCAGCAGCCAAGTGGCTAGCGGTTACAATGAGCAGTTCTTC. Translating it yields CASSQVASGYNEQFF.

The V call is TRBV7-2, the J call TRBJ2-7; the match to TRBD1 covers 7 bases. CDR1 is SGHTA and CDR2 is FQGNSA in the germline V gene. The CDR3 runs to 14 residues. The J segment lost 0 bases and the V segment lost 5 bases, leaving 4 bases of the junction unmatched. The CDR3 region has the DNA TGTGCCAGCAGCCTGGGACAGATCTCCTACGAGCAGTACTTC. It encodes CASSLGQISYEQYF.

V and J are TRBV6-1 and TRBJ2-7, with a possible D match to TRBD1 (6 bases). The CDR3 is made up of 13 amino acids. V was pared by 8 bases and J by 5 bases, with 16 bases between. In germline, CDR1 is MNHNS, CDR2 SASEGT. CDR3: CASLDRSLNEQYF. The DNA of the CDR3 is TGTGCCAGCCTAGACAGGTCCCTGAACGAGCAGTACTTC.

The V and J genes are TRBV2 and TRBJ2-2, with unresolved D. Germline V lookup: CDR1 SNHLY, CDR2 FYNNEI. Trimming stripped 7 bases from V and 6 bases from J, with 15 bases between. The CDR3 is 14 residues long. CDR3 region: CASMTRSLAGELFF. For the CDR3, the DNA is TGTGCCAGCATGACGCGGTCCCTCGCCGGGGAGCTGTTTTTT.

In the case of this clone: Other DNA sequences in the same sample also yield this CDR3. V gene TRBV7-2 combines with J gene TRBJ2-1; possibly TRBD2 for D (6 bases). The length of the CDR3 is 14 residues. The germline V and J ends were trimmed by 0 bases and 7 bases, with 10 bases remaining between them. Looked up from germline, CDR1 is SGHTA and CDR2 is FQGNSA. The CDR3 is CASSLAGGGNEQFF. CDR3 nucleotide sequence: TGTGCCAGCAGCTTAGCGGGGGGTGGGAATGAGCAGTTCTTC.

This chain connects TRBV14 to TRBJ1-2; 11 bases are shared with TRBD1. Germline V lookup: CDR1 SGHDN, CDR2 FVKESK. The junction had 5 bases not matched to a gene; V was cut back by 4 bases and J by 4 bases. The CDR3 extends over 15 amino acids. The CDR3 is CASSPGGTGGYGYTF. CDR3 DNA: TGTGCCAGCAGCCCGGGGGGGACAGGGGGCTATGGCTACACCTTC.

As DNA, the CDR3 is TGTGCCAGCAGCTTAGGCTACAGAAACGAGCAGTACTTC. Its protein is CASSLGYRNEQYF. The J gene is TRBJ2-7, the V gene TRBV11-3, with D unresolved. Germline V lookup: CDR1 SGHNT, CDR2 YENEEA. Trimming took off 1 base at V and 5 bases at J, with 9 bases between the two ends. The CDR3 has 13 amino acids.

This clone was found once. The CDR3 region has the DNA TGCGCCAGCAGTTTTGCGGGGGATACTGAAGCTTTCTTT. As protein: CASSFAGDTEAFF. This sequence joins TRBV5-1 and TRBJ1-1; D possibly corresponds to TRBD1 (5 bases). This CDR3 has 13 residues. Germline values: CDR1 SGHRS, CDR2 YFSETQ. With 5 bases removed from V and 5 bases from J, the gap between germline ends came to 13 bases.

This chain uses TRBV20-1 with TRBJ2-1; TRBD2 agrees at 7 bases. Germline V gene lookup returns CDR1 DFQATT and CDR2 SNEGSKA (reference sequence). CDR3 length: 11 residues. V lost 8 bases and J lost 6; bases outside the gene matches: 4. CDR3 protein: CSPGGLNEQFF. CDR3 in DNA: TGCAGTCCGGGAGGCCTCAATGAGCAGTTCTTC.

The chain joins TRBV5-8 to TRBJ2-5; weak D call: TRBD1 (6 bases). Trimming took 7 bases from V and 2 from J, leaving 15 bases between them. This CDR3 has 14 amino acids. The V gene's germline CDR1 is SGHTS and CDR2 YDEGEE. CDR3 bases: TGTGCCAGCCCCAGGGACAACCTTCAAGAGACCCAGTACTTC. This encodes CASPRDNLQETQYF.